This TCR beta chain was recovered during a study of cytomegalovirus exposure and HLA in healthy donors. Worth noting for this clone: Its antigen is not known.

Whole-study results and caveats: An assumption of roughly uniform sequencing depth across donors underlay the presence/absence analyses.

After removal of 5 bases from V and 4 bases from J, the junction contained 4 bases not matched to a gene. Looked up from germline, CDR1 is MNHNS and CDR2 is SASEGT. This CDR3 spans 14 amino acids. The primer mix had 60 Vbeta and 13 Jbeta primers. Clones were sequenced by immunoSEQ multiplex PCR, and TCRdb holds only the in-frame ones, with some missing. Found here are around 75,000 clones; the top ten clones hold around 13%. The receptor's source is a middle-aged man in good health and CMV-seropositive. The sequenced material came from PBMCs. This chain links TRBV6-1 with TRBJ2-3, with TRBD1 matching 9 bases. CDR3 bases: TGTGCCAGCAGTACGACAGGGGGAGCAGATACGCAGTATTTT. Its protein product is CASSTTGGADTQYF.